This TCR beta chain emerged from a study of T cell changes during pregnancy in multiple sclerosis. This clone appeared once. Clones were sequenced by immunoSEQ multiplex PCR, and TCRdb holds only the in-frame ones, with some missing. The table records roughly 40,000 clones, around 94% of them present only once. The CDR3 covers 16 residues. With V trimmed by 3 bases and J by 0 bases, 5 bases remained unmatched. The germline gives CDR1 SGDLS, CDR2 YYNGEE. The sample was peripheral blood, taken before pregnancy. The J gene is TRBJ2-2, the V gene TRBV9; 7 positions agree with TRBD2. This clonotype originated in a female donor with multiple sclerosis, enrolled in a pregnancy study. CDR3 region: CASSGTSATNTGELFF. The CDR3 nucleotides are TGTGCCAGCAGCGGAACTAGCGCTACGAACACCGGGGAGCTGTTTTTT.